The present T cell receptor (beta chain) was sequenced within a study of blood T cell repertoires in COVID-19. Study-level information: PBMCs, B-cell-depleted T cells, or T cells were the source of the cDNA or gDNA that made up the material.

Enrollees, about 18 to 90 years old, lived in 24 US areas. CDR3 length: 13 residues. Germline CDR1 is SQVTM and CDR2 is ANQGSEA. Trimming removed 5 bases from V and 6 bases from J, with 13 bases in between. Sequencing used immunoSEQ multiplex PCR; TCRdb keeps in-frame clones, though not all of them. The data show 250,000 to 350,000 clones, 85% to 90% seen once. Sequences were obtained from PBMCs or T cells enriched from blood (not recorded which). The sequence derives from a woman aged 55-69 years in a cohort exposed to, infected with or recovered from COVID-19 (not recorded which). The chain joins TRBV29-1 to TRBJ2-2; tentatively, D is TRBD2 (6 bases). The chain's CDR3 is CSVTSLVAGELFF. CDR3 DNA: TGCAGCGTTACTAGCTTAGTTGCCGGGGAGCTGTTTTTT.